Here is one T cell receptor beta chain with its context. Across about two dozen US areas, participants ranged in age from about 18 to 100 years. Among Cohort 3 donors, those recovered had two negative PCRs, clearance, or symptom resolution. The CDR3 runs to 18 residues. With 0 bases clipped from V and 1 base from J, the junction kept 7 bases outside the gene matches. Germline CDR1 is SGDLS and CDR2 is YYNGEE. TCRdb's copy holds only in-frame clones and misses some; the assay was immunoSEQ multiplex PCR. The top ten hold around 5% of the sample, which has 320,000 or so clones, approximately 88% seen once. The sample is drawn from a study of blood T cell repertoires in COVID-19. On the study more broadly: Spain, Italy and the United States supplied samples that represented acute and convalescent COVID-19. Sources were T cells, B-cell-depleted T cells, or PBMCs; the material itself was cDNA or gDNA.

Material for sequencing was PBMCs or T cells enriched from blood (not recorded which). The sequence came from a man aged 30 to 45 who had recovered from COVID-19. The chain employs TRBV9 and TRBJ2-3; 11 bases fit TRBD2. The DNA for the CDR3 is TGTGCCAGCAGCGTAGTGGAGACTAGCGGGGTGGGCACAGATACGCAGTATTTT. Its protein product is CASSVVETSGVGTDTQYF. Full variable domain (remainder filled in from reference TRBV9 and TRBJ2-3): DSGVTQTPKHLITATGQRVTLRCSPRSGDLSVYWYQQSLDQGLQFLIQYYNGEERAKGNILERFSAQQFPDLHSELNLSSLELGDSALYFCASSVVETSGVGTDTQYFGPGTRLTVL.